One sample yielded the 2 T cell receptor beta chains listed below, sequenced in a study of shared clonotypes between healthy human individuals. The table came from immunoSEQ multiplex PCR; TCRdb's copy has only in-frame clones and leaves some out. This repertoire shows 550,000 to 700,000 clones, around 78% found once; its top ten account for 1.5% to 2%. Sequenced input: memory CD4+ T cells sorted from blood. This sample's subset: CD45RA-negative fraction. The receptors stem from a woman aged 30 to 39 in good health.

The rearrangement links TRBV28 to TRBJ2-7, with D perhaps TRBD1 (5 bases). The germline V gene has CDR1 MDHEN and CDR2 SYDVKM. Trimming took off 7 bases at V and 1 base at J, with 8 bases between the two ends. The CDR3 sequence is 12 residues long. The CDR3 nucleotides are TGTGCCAGCACCCGACAGTCCTACGAGCAGTACTTC. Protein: CASTRQSYEQYF.

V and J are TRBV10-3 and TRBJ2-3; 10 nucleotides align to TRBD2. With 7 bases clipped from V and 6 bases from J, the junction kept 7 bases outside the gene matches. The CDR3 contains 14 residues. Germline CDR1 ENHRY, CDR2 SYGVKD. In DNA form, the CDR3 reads TGTGCCATCAACCCCCAAGCGGGAGGGGATACGCAGTATTTT. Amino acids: CAINPQAGGDTQYF.